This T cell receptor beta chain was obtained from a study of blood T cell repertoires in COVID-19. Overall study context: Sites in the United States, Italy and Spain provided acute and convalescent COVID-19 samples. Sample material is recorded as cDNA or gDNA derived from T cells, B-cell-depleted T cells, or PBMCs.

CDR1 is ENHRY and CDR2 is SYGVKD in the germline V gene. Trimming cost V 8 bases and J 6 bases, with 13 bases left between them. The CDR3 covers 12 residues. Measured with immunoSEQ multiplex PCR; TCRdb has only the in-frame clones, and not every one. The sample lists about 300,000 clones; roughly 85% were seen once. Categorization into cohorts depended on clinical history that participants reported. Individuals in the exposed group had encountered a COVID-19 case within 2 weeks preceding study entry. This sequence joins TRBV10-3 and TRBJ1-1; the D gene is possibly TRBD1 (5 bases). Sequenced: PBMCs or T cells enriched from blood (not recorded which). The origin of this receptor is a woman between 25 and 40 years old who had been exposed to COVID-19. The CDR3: CAIGGMEAEAFF. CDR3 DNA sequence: TGTGCCATCGGGGGGATGGAGGCTGAAGCTTTCTTT.